The TCR beta chain under discussion was sequenced for a study of CD8 T cells in Susac syndrome. With random hexamers, reverse transcription was performed on about 0.5 to 1 ug of RNA. TCRdb used MiXCR to reprocess the immunoSEQ multiplex PCR reads, holding one entry per CDR3 protein. The table shows 170,000 or so distinct CDR3 sequences, with just under 95% occurring only once. The V and J ends lost 2 bases and 8 bases respectively, with 14 bases between them. CDR1 and CDR2 (germline): SGDLS, YYNGEE. The CDR3 is 15 residues long. The chain carries TRBV9 and TRBJ1-6; D gene ambiguous. The sequencing sample was made of CD4+ T cells from PBMCs. The receptor comes from a human donor with Susac syndrome. The CDR3 region has the DNA TGTGCCAGCAGCGTTACGAGCGGGGTTTATTCACCCCTCCACTTT. Translated: CASSVTSGVYSPLHF. Complete variable domain (other parts from reference TRBV9 and TRBJ1-6): DSGVTQTPKHLITATGQRVTLRCSPRSGDLSVYWYQQSLDQGLQFLIQYYNGEERAKGNILERFSAQQFPDLHSELNLSSLELGDSALYFCASSVTSGVYSPLHFGNGTRLTVT.